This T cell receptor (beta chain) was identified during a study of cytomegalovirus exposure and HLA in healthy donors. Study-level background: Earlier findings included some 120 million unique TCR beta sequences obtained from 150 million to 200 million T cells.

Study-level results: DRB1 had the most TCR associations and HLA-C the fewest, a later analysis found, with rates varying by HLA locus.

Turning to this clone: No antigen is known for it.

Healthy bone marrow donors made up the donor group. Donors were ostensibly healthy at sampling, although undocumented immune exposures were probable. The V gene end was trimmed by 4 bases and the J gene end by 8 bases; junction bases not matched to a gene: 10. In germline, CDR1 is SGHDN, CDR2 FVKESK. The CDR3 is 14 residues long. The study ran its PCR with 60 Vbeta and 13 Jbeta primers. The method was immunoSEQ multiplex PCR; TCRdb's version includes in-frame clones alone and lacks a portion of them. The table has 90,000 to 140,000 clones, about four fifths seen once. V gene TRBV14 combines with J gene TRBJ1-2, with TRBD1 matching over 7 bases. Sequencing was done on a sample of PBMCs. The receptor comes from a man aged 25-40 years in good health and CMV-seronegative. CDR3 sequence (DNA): TGTGCCAGCAGCCGGTACAGGGGAGCAATAGGCTACACCTTC. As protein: CASSRYRGAIGYTF.